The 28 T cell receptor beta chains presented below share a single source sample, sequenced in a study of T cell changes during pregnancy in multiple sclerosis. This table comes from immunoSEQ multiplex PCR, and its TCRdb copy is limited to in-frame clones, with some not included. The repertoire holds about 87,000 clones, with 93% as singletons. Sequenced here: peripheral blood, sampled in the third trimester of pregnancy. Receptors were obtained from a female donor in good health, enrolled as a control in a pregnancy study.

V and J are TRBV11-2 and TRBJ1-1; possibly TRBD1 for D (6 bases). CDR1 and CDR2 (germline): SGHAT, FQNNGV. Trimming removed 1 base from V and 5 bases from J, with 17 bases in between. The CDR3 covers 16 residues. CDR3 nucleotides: TGTGCCAGCAGCTTAGTAGGGAGGGGGGGGAGAACTGAAGCTTTCTTT. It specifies CASSLVGRGGRTEAFF.

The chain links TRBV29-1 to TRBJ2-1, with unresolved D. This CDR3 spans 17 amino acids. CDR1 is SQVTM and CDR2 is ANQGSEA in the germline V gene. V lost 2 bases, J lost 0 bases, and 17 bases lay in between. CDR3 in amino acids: CSVESPGETSSYNEQFF. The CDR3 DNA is TGCAGCGTTGAAAGTCCTGGAGAGACCTCCTCCTACAATGAGCAGTTCTTC.

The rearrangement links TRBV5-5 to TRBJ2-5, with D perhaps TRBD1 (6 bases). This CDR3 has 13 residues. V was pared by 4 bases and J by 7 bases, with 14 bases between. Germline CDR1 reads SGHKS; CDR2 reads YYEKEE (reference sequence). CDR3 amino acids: CASSGREGGTQYF. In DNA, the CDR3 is TGTGCCAGCAGCGGCAGGGAAGGGGGGACCCAGTACTTC.

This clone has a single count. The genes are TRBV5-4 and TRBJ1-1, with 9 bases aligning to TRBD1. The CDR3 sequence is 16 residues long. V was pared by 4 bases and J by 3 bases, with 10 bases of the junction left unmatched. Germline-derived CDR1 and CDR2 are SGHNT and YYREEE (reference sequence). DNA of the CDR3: TGTGCCAGCAGCGCGGGACAGGGAGGATCCTACACTGAAGCTTTCTTT. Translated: CASSAGQGGSYTEAFF.

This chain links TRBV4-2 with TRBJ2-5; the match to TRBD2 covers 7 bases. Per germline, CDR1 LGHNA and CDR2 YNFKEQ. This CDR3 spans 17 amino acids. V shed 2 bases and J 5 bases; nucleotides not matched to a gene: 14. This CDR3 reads CASSQFVWAGDSETQYF. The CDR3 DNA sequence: TGTGCCAGCAGCCAATTTGTGTGGGCGGGAGATAGTGAGACCCAGTACTTC.

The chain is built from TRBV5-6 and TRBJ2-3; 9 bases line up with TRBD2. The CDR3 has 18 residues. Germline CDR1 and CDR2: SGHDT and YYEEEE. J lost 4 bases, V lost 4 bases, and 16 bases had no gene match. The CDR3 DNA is TGTGCCAGCAGCCCCTCACTAGCGGGCTCTCCAAAAGCAGATACGCAGTATTTT. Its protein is CASSPSLAGSPKADTQYF.

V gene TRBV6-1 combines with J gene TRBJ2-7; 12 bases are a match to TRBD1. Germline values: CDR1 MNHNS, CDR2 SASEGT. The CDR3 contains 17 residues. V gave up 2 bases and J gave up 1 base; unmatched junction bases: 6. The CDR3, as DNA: TGTGCCAGCAGTGAATGGGGGACAGGGGGCGCTTCCTACGAGCAGTACTTC. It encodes CASSEWGTGGASYEQYF.

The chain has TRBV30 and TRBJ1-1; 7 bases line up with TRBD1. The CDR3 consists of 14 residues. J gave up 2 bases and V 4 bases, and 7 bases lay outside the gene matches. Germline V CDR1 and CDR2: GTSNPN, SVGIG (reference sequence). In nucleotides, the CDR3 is TGTGCCTGGAAGGTCACAGGGGTTAACACTGAAGCTTTCTTT. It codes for CAWKVTGVNTEAFF.

The CDR3 bases are TGTGCCAGCAGCTTGGCCGGTGGTACCGGGGAGCTGTTTTTT. Its protein product is CASSLAGGTGELFF. V is TRBV5-4 and J is TRBJ2-2; no definite D call. The CDR3 has 14 amino acids. V lost 0 bases and J 5 bases, leaving 8 bases between the germline ends. Germline loops: CDR1 SGHNT, CDR2 YYREEE (reference sequence). The variable domain in full, with the rest retrieved from reference TRBV5-4 and TRBJ2-2, is ETGVTQSPTHLIKTRGQQVTLRCSSQSGHNTVSWYQQALGQGPQFIFQYYREEENGRGNFPPRFSGLQFPNYSSELNVNALELDDSALYLCASSLAGGTGELFFGEGSRLTVL.

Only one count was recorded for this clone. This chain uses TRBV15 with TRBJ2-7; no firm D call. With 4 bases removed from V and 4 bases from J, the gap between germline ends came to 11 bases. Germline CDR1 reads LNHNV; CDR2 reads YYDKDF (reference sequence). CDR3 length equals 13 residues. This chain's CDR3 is CATSIHQEYEQYF. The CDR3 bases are TGTGCCACCAGCATACACCAGGAATACGAGCAGTACTTC. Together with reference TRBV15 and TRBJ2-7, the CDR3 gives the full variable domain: DAMVIQNPRYQVTQFGKPVTLSCSQTLNHNVMYWYQQKSSQAPKLLFHYYDKDFNNEADTPDNFQSRRPNTSFCFLDIRSPGLGDTAMYLCATSIHQEYEQYFGPGTRLTVT.

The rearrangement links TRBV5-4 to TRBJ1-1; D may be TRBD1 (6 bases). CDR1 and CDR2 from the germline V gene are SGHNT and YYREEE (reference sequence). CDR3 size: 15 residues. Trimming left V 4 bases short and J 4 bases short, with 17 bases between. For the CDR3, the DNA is TGTGCCAGCAGCCCCAAACAGGGTGCGGCCACTGAAGCTTTCTTT. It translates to CASSPKQGAATEAFF.

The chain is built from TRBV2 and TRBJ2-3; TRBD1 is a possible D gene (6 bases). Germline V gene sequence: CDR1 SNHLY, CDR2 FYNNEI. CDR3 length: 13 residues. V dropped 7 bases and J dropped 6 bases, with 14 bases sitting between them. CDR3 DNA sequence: TGTGCCAGCACCAGGGGACGGCTGGATACGCAGTATTTT. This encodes CASTRGRLDTQYF.

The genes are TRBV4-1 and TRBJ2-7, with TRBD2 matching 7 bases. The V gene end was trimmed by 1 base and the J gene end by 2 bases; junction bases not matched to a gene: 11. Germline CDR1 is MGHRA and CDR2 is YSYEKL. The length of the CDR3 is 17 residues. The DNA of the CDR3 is TGCGCCAGCAGCCAAGCCAGCGGGCTAGCGGAGACCTACGAGCAGTACTTC. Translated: CASSQASGLAETYEQYF.

The CDR3 nucleotides are TGTGCCAGCAGCCCTGACAGGGCACTCTATGGCTACACCTTC. Its protein product is CASSPDRALYGYTF. V usage is TRBV5-6 and J usage is TRBJ1-2; 7 nucleotides agree with TRBD1. The CDR3 extends over 14 amino acids. Per the germline V gene, CDR1 is SGHDT and CDR2 is YYEEEE. V dropped 4 bases and J dropped 4; count of bases not matched to a gene: 7.

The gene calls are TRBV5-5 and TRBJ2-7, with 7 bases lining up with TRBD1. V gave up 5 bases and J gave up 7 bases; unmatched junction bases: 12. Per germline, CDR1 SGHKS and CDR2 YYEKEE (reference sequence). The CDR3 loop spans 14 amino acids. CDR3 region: CASSPTGPLGEQYF. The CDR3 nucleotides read TGTGCCAGCAGTCCGACAGGGCCTTTGGGGGAGCAGTACTTC.

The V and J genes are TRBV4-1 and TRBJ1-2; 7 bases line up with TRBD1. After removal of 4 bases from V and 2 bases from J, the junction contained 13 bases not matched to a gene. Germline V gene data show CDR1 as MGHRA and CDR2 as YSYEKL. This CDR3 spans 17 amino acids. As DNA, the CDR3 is TGCGCCAGCAGCCCGATTCCGACAGGGATCGGGAACTATGGCTACACCTTC. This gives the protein CASSPIPTGIGNYGYTF.

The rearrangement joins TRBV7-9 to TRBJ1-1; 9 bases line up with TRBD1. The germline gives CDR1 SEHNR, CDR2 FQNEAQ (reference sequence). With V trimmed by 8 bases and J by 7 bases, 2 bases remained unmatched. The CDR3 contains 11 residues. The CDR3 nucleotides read TGTGCCAGCGGGGACAGGGTTGAAGCTTTCTTT. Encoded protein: CASGDRVEAFF.

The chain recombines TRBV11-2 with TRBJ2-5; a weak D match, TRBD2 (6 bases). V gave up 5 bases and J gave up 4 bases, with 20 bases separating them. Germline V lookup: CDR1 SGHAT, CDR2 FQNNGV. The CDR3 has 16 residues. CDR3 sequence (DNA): TGTGCCAGCAGCCCAGTGGGTAGGGGAGGAAGAGAGACCCAGTACTTC. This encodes CASSPVGRGGRETQYF.

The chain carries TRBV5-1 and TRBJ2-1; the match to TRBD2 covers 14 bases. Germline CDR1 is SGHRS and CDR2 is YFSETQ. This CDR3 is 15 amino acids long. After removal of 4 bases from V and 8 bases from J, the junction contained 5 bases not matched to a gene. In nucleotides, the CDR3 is TGCGCCAGCAGCACCGGGACTAGCGGGAGCGATGAGCAGTTCTTC. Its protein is CASSTGTSGSDEQFF. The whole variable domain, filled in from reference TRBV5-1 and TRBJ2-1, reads KAGVTQTPRYLIKTRGQQVTLSCSPISGHRSVSWYQQTPGQGLQFLFEYFSETQRNKGNFPGRFSGRQFSNSRSEMNVSTLELGDSALYLCASSTGTSGSDEQFFGPGTRLTVL.

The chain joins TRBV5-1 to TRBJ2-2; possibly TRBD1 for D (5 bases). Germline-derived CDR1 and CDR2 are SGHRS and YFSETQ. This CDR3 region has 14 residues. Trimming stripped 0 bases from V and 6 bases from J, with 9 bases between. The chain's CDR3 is CASSLVQGSGELFF. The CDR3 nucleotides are TGCGCCAGCAGCTTGGTGCAGGGCTCCGGGGAGCTGTTTTTT. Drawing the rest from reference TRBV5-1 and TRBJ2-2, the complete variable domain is KAGVTQTPRYLIKTRGQQVTLSCSPISGHRSVSWYQQTPGQGLQFLFEYFSETQRNKGNFPGRFSGRQFSNSRSEMNVSTLELGDSALYLCASSLVQGSGELFFGEGSRLTVL.

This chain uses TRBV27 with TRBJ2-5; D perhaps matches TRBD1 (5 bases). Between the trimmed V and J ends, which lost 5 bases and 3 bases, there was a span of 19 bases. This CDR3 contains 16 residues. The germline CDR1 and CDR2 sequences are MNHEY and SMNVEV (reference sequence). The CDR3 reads CASSTNAAGFKETQYF. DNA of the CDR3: TGTGCCAGCAGTACAAACGCCGCAGGGTTTAAAGAGACCCAGTACTTC.

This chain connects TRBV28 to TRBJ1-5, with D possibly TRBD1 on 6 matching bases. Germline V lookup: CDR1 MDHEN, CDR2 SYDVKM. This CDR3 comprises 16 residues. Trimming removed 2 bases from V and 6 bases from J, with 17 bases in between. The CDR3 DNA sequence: TGTGCCAGCAGTTTAGGGGACACCTCGGGGAGTCAGCCCCAGCATTTT. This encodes CASSLGDTSGSQPQHF.

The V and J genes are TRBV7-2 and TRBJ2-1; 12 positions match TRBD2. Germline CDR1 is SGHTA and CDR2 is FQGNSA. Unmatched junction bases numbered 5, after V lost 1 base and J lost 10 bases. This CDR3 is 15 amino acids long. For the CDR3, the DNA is TGTGCCAGCAGCTTAGGACTAGCGGGAGCTCGAGAGCAGTTCTTC. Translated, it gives CASSLGLAGAREQFF.

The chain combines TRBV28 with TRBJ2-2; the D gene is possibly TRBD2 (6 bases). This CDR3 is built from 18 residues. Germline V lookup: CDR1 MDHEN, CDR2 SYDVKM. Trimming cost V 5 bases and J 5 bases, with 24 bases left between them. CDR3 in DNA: TGTGCCAGCAGTCCCTATCCCCCGGAAGAGGGGACTACCGGGGAGCTGTTTTTT. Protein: CASSPYPPEEGTTGELFF.

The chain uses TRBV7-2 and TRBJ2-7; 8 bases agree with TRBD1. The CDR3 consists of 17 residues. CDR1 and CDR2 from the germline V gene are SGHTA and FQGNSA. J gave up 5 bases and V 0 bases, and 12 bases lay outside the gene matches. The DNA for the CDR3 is TGTGCCAGCAGCTTAGCCCCACGGACAGGGCGGACCCACGAGCAGTACTTC. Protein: CASSLAPRTGRTHEQYF.

CDR3 residues: CSAVTGIGGYTF. The CDR3 DNA reads TGCAGCGCCGTGACAGGGATAGGGGGCTACACCTTC. This chain uses TRBV29-1 with TRBJ1-2; 7 positions agree with TRBD1. V shed 7 bases and J 8 bases; nucleotides not matched to a gene: 10. The germline CDR1 and CDR2 sequences are SQVTM and ANQGSEA. The CDR3 is made up of 12 amino acids. Using reference TRBV29-1 and TRBJ1-2 for the parts outside the CDR3, the full variable domain is SAVISQKPSRDICQRGTSLTIQCQVDSQVTMMFWYRQQPGQSLTLIATANQGSEATYESGFVIDKFPISRPNLTFSTLTVSNMSPEDSSIYLCSAVTGIGGYTFGSGTRLTVV.

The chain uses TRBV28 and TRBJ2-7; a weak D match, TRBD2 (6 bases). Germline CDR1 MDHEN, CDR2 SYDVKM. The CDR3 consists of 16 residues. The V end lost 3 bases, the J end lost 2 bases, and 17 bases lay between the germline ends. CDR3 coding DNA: TGTGCCAGCAGTTTGCTTGGGGCGGGAAGCACCTACGAGCAGTACTTC. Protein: CASSLLGAGSTYEQYF.

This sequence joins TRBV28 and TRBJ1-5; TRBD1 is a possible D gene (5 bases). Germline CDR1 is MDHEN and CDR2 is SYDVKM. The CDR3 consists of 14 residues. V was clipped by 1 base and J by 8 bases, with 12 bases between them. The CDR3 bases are TGTGCCAGCAGTTTATTGAAAGGGGCCAAGCCCCAGCATTTT. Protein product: CASSLLKGAKPQHF.